This T cell receptor beta chain emerged from a study of OX40 agonist ivuxolimab in advanced cancers. Overall study context: Partial responses were seen in three patients, one with hepatocellular carcinoma and two with cutaneous melanoma.

Data came from immunoSEQ multiplex PCR; TCRdb stores just in-frame clones and leaves some out. The profile covers 65,000 to 95,000 clones, with approximately 91% appearing a single time and more than 5.5% taken by the ten largest. Study-level points and caveats: Clonal expansion was seen in CD4+ and CD8+ blood T cells by week 6 at 0.1 to 3.0 mg/kg.

On this clone itself: Its cognate antigen is unknown.

With V trimmed by 1 base and J by 5 bases, 22 bases remained unmatched. The CDR3 loop spans 21 amino acids. Germline V gene data show CDR1 as SGDLS and CDR2 as YYNGEE. The origin of this receptor is an adult with an advanced solid tumor such as melanoma, head and neck, liver or kidney cancer. The material was CD4+ or CD8+ T cells sorted from blood, obtained in a trial of the OX40 agonist ivuxolimab. The chain carries TRBV9 and TRBJ2-5, with 11 positions matching TRBD2. As DNA, the CDR3 is TGTGCCAGCAGCGTAATCCCCCCCCCGGGGGCGGGACTAGCGGCTCGGGAGACCCAGTACTTC. Amino acids: CASSVIPPPGAGLAARETQYF.